This TCR beta chain derives from a study of blood T cell repertoires in COVID-19. The CDR3 totals 13 residues. Germline CDR1 reads LGHNT; CDR2 reads FRNRAP. The V end lost 8 bases, the J end lost 3 bases, and 13 bases lay between the germline ends. TCRdb's copy holds only in-frame clones and misses some; the assay was immunoSEQ multiplex PCR. The sample has about 130,000 clones, 85% to 90% seen once. The rearrangement links TRBV12-5 to TRBJ1-1; no reliable D call. Sequencing used peripheral blood. This receptor was obtained from a human donor in a cohort sampled during active COVID-19. CDR3 nucleotide sequence: TGTGCTAGTACCTCGACCAGCGACACTGAAGCTTTCTTT. Translation: CASTSTSDTEAFF.